This T cell receptor (beta chain) was captured in a study of T cell changes during pregnancy in multiple sclerosis. This CDR3 contains 13 residues. CDR1 SGHRS and CDR2 YFSETQ come from the germline V gene. Trimming took off 5 bases at V and 2 bases at J, with 10 bases between the two ends. Assay: immunoSEQ multiplex PCR; the TCRdb copy retains only in-frame clones and omits some. Here the sample spans 50,000 to 75,000 clones, about 90% being singletons. Sequenced material: peripheral blood, taken in the third trimester of pregnancy. The J gene is TRBJ1-2, the V gene TRBV5-1; D is unclear. The sequence was obtained from a female donor in good health, enrolled as a control in a pregnancy study. The chain's CDR3 is CASSFDSNYGYTF. The CDR3 DNA reads as TGCGCCAGCAGTTTTGACTCCAACTATGGCTACACCTTC. Combining the CDR3 with reference TRBV5-1 and TRBJ1-2 gives the whole variable domain KAGVTQTPRYLIKTRGQQVTLSCSPISGHRSVSWYQQTPGQGLQFLFEYFSETQRNKGNFPGRFSGRQFSNSRSEMNVSTLELGDSALYLCASSFDSNYGYTFGSGTRLTVV.